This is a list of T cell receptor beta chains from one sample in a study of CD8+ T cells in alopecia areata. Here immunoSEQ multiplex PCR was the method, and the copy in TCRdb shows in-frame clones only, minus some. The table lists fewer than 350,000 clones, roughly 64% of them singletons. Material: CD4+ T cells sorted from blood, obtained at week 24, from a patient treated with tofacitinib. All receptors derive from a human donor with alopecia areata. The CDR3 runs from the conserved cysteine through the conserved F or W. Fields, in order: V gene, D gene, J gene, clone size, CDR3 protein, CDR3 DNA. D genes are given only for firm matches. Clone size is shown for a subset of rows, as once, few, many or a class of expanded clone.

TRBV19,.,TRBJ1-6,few,CASSMEGSSYNSPLHF,TGTGCCAGTAGTATGGAAGGGAGCTCCTATAATTCACCCCTCCACTTT
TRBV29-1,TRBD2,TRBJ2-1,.,CSVEVGTSGGSRLF,TGCAGCGTTGAAGTTGGGACTAGCGGGGGGTCCAGGCTCTTC
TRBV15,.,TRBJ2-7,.,CATSRDGGFTTYEQYF,TGTGCCACCAGCAGAGATGGCGGATTCACTACCTACGAGCAGTACTTC
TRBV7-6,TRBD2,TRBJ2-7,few,CASSRGETYEQYF,TGTGCCAGCAGCCGGGGGGAGACCTACGAGCAGTACTTC
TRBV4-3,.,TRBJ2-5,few,CASSSQSSRDLAETQYF,TGCGCCAGCAGCTCCCAGTCCAGCCGGGACTTAGCCGAGACCCAGTACTTC
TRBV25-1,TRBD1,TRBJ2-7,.,CASSEYCGTGICEQYF,TGTGCCAGCAGTGAATATTGCGGGACAGGGATATGCGAGCAGTACTTC
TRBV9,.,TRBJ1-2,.,CASRGGGGANYGYTF,TGTGCCAGCAGGGGAGGCGGGGGCGCAAACTATGGCTACACCTTC
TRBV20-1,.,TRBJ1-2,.,CSARVGYGYTF,TGCAGTGCTAGGGTGGGCTATGGCTACACCTTC
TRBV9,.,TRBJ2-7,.,CASSPTGRPYEQYF,TGTGCCAGCAGCCCTACTGGACGGCCCTACGAGCAGTACTTC
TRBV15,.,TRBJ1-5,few,CATSRDRWDQPQHF,TGTGCCACCAGCAGAGATAGGTGGGATCAGCCCCAGCATTTT
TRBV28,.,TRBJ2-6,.,CASNSGANVLTF,TGTGCCAGCAATTCTGGGGCCAACGTCCTGACTTTC